A selection of T cell receptor beta chains follows, all from one sample in a study of blood T cell repertoires in COVID-19. The protocol was immunoSEQ multiplex PCR, while the TCRdb copy is restricted to in-frame clones and leaves out a portion. The sample includes roughly 50,000 clones, more than 70% of them seen just once. The sequenced material came from peripheral blood. These receptors were taken from a human donor in a cohort sampled during active COVID-19. CDR3s include the opening cysteine and the closing phenylalanine or tryptophan. The D gene is left open where the match is weak. Only part of the rows carry a size: once, few, many, or a class if the clone is expanded.

>NA|TRBJ2-1|few|TRBV9
TGTGCCAGCAGCGGGCGGGATGCCGGAAGAAACAATGAGCAGTTCTTC
CASSGRDAGRNNEQFF
>TRBD1|TRBJ1-1|NA|TRBV6-5
TGTGCCAGCAGTTACCCGAGCTCAGGGGGCACTGAAGCTTTCTTT
CASSYPSSGGTEAFF
>NA|TRBJ2-5|NA|TRBV29-1
TGCAGCGTTGCTCCCGGGACTGCGTACCAAGAGACCCAGTACTTC
CSVAPGTAYQETQYF
>NA|TRBJ1-2|NA|TRBV6-6
TGTGCCAGCAGGACCGGGGGGCTGGACTATGGCTACACCTTC
CASRTGGLDYGYTF
>NA|TRBJ1-2|few|TRBV2
TGTGCCAGCAGTGCCCAACCGGGGGTTTATTATGGCTACACCTTC
CASSAQPGVYYGYTF
>NA|TRBJ2-7|NA|TRBV7-2
TGTGCCAGCAGCTTACAGGGCACCCTCTCCTACGAGCAGTACTTC
CASSLQGTLSYEQYF
>TRBD2|TRBJ2-4|NA|TRBV3-1/TRBV3-2
TGTGCCAGCAGCCAAGAGCGGGGGTCCAAACAAAACATTCAGTACTTC
CASSQERGSKQNIQYF
>NA|TRBJ2-3|once|TRBV9
TGTGCCAGCAGCGCCGACGGGGGGCGGGCCACAGATACGCAGTATTTT
CASSADGGRATDTQYF
>TRBD1|TRBJ1-1|NA|TRBV7-8
TGTGCCAGCAGCCCCGACAGGGGATGGAACACTGAAGCTTTCTTT
CASSPDRGWNTEAFF
>NA|TRBJ2-7|NA|TRBV7-8
TGTGCCAGCAGCCCCACTAGGACTCCCAGAATTTACGAGCAGTACTTC
CASSPTRTPRIYEQYF
>NA|TRBJ1-2|NA|TRBV30
TGTGCCTGGAATCCCGAGACAGTTTTGTATGGCTACACCTTC
CAWNPETVLYGYTF
>NA|TRBJ1-2|NA|TRBV7-2
TGTGCCAGCAGCTTCTCAGGGGCGTACTATGGCTACACCTTC
CASSFSGAYYGYTF
>TRBD2|TRBJ2-3|NA|TRBV25-1
TGTGCCAGCAGTGATGACTGGCGGGGGGGCACAGATACGCAGTATTTT
CASSDDWRGGTDTQYF
>NA|TRBJ1-1|NA|TRBV6-5
TGTGCCAGCAGTTACTTATCTGGAGGGAACACTGAAGCTTTCTTT
CASSYLSGGNTEAFF
>NA|TRBJ1-4|NA|TRBV2
TGTGCCAGCAGGGCGACAAGAGATGAAAAACTGTTTTTT
CASRATRDEKLFF
>NA|TRBJ1-1|NA|TRBV27
TGTGCCAGCCGTGACAGCAACACTGAAGCTTTCTTT
CASRDSNTEAFF
>NA|TRBJ1-6|NA|TRBV7-2
TGTGCCAGCAGCTTATTAGGCGGGGATTCACCCCTCCACTTT
CASSLLGGDSPLHF
>NA|TRBJ2-5|NA|TRBV7-2
TGTGCCAGCAGCTCATTCCCCCGCGGGGACGGGAAGACCCAGTACTTC
CASSSFPRGDGKTQYF
>TRBD1|TRBJ1-1|NA|TRBV18
TGTGCCAGCTCACCGTTGCAGGGGGGAGCCAACACTGAAGCTTTCTTT
CASSPLQGGANTEAFF
>TRBD2|TRBJ2-5|NA|TRBV7-2
TGTGCCAGCAGCTCCCAGCGGGGGGCATGGGAGACCCAGTACTTC
CASSSQRGAWETQYF
>TRBD1|TRBJ2-7|NA|TRBV30
TGTGCCTGGAGGGGGACAGGGAGCTCCTACGAGCAGTACTTC
CAWRGTGSSYEQYF
>NA|TRBJ2-7|once|TRBV27
TGTGCCAGCAGTTTACAGGACAGCACCTACGAGCAGTACTTC
CASSLQDSTYEQYF
>NA|TRBJ2-4|NA|TRBV6-2/TRBV6-3
TGTGCCAGCAGTTACTCGCGGCTAGTTAAGCACATTCAGTACTTC
CASSYSRLVKHIQYF
>NA|TRBJ2-3|NA|TRBV5-1
TGCGCCAGCAGGACAGGAGGTTCAGATACGCAGTATTTT
CASRTGGSDTQYF
>TRBD1|TRBJ2-4|NA|TRBV10-3
TGTGCCATCAGTGGTCCGGGACAGGGTCGAAAGTACTTC
CAISGPGQGRKYF
>NA|TRBJ1-2|NA|TRBV27
TGTGCCAGCAGTTTGCGGGCGCTAGATAACCCCGGGTTTAACTATGGCTACACCTTC
CASSLRALDNPGFNYGYTF
>TRBD1|TRBJ1-6|NA|TRBV6-6
TGTGCCAGCAGGCTACAGGGGGATAATTCACCCCTCCACTTT
CASRLQGDNSPLHF
>TRBD1|TRBJ2-7|few|TRBV18
TGTGCCAGCTCACAGGCCGGGACAGGGGTCCACGAGCAGTACTTC
CASSQAGTGVHEQYF
>NA|TRBJ1-2|NA|TRBV7-9
TGTGCCAGCAGCTTAGCTGTCGGTGAGGTCCTTGGTGGCTACACCTTC
CASSLAVGEVLGGYTF
>TRBD2|TRBJ2-7|NA|TRBV6-5
TGTGCCAGCAGTCCCCGCAGCGGGGATCCTTACGAGCAGTACTTC
CASSPRSGDPYEQYF
>TRBD1|TRBJ1-5|NA|TRBV3-1/TRBV3-2
TGTGCCAGCAGCCAAGGAGAGTGTAGGACAGGACCCGCCAATCAGCCCCAGCATTTT
CASSQGECRTGPANQPQHF
>NA|TRBJ1-2|NA|TRBV5-6
TGTGCCAGCAGCCCCGGACCCTTGCGGCAGGGGTTAGGCTACACCTTC
CASSPGPLRQGLGYTF
>NA|TRBJ2-3|NA|TRBV27
TGTGCCAGCAGTTTAGCGAACACAGATACGCAGTATTTT
CASSLANTDTQYF
>NA|TRBJ2-6|NA|TRBV3-1/TRBV3-2
TGTGCCAGCAGCTTAGCTATGTTCTCTGGGGCCAACGTCCTGACTTTC
CASSLAMFSGANVLTF
>TRBD1|TRBJ2-7|NA|TRBV5-8
TGTGCCAGCAGCTTGGAGGGACAGGGGACCTACGAGCAGTACTTC
CASSLEGQGTYEQYF
>TRBD1|TRBJ1-1|NA|TRBV6-2/TRBV6-3
TGTGCCAGCAGTTATCAAAGACAGGGGGCGCGTGTTGCTGAAGCTTTCTTT
CASSYQRQGARVAEAFF
>TRBD1|TRBJ1-4|NA|TRBV4-1
TGCGCCAGCAGCCAGAGGGACAGAGCCAGCGAAAAACTGTTTTTT
CASSQRDRASEKLFF
>NA|TRBJ1-1|few|TRBV7-9
TGTGCCAGCAGCCTTAGTGGGGGCGCGAACACTGAAGCTTTCTTT
CASSLSGGANTEAFF
>NA|TRBJ1-1|NA|TRBV7-2
TGTGCCAGCAGCTTAGATAGGAACACTGAAGCTTTCTTT
CASSLDRNTEAFF
>TRBD2|TRBJ2-1|NA|TRBV19
TGTGCCAGTAGTCCCGGGACTAGCGGGGGGACTGAGCAGTTCTTC
CASSPGTSGGTEQFF
>TRBD1|TRBJ2-2|NA|TRBV5-6
TGTGCCAGCAGAAACCGGGACAGGAGATGGGGCGGGGAGCTGTTTTTT
CASRNRDRRWGGELFF
>NA|TRBJ1-1|few|TRBV7-9
TGTGCCAGCAGACCTAAGACAGGTTCGAACACTGAAGCTTTCTTT
CASRPKTGSNTEAFF
>TRBD1|TRBJ2-5|NA|TRBV30
TGTGCCTGGAGTGTAGGCGGCAGGGGGCCATTGGGGGAGACCCAGTACTTC
CAWSVGGRGPLGETQYF
>NA|TRBJ1-1|NA|TRBV18
TGTGCCAGCTCACCAAACGGGGGGACTGAAGCTTTCTTT
CASSPNGGTEAFF
>TRBD1|TRBJ1-2|once|TRBV19
TGTGCCAGTGCCGGGACAGGGGACCATTCTTTCTATGGCTACACCTTC
CASAGTGDHSFYGYTF
>NA|TRBJ2-4|NA|TRBV21-1
TGTGCCAGCAGACAGGGAGCCAAAAACATTCAGTACTTC
CASRQGAKNIQYF
>NA|TRBJ2-7|few|TRBV5-4
TGTGCCAGCAGCTTGGGCAGGGGCCCCTACGAGCAGTACTTC
CASSLGRGPYEQYF
>NA|TRBJ2-1|NA|TRBV5-1
TGCGCCAGCAGCTCCAGGGAAACAGTGAGCTCCTACAATGAGCAGTTCTTC
CASSSRETVSSYNEQFF
>TRBD2|TRBJ2-5|once|TRBV5-1
TGCGCCAGCAGCACCGGACTAGCGGGGGGGTGGGAGACCCAGTACTTC
CASSTGLAGGWETQYF
>NA|TRBJ1-6|NA|TRBV4-2
TGTGCCAGCAGCCAGATACAGGGACCGGGCTCACCCCTCCACTTT
CASSQIQGPGSPLHF
>TRBD1|TRBJ1-5|NA|TRBV2
TGTGCCAGCAGCCGACAGGGGGCAAGCAATCAGCCCCAGCATTTT
CASSRQGASNQPQHF
>NA|TRBJ1-2|NA|TRBV18
TGTGCCAGCTCACCTGTCGGAGGACAGTCTCAACTCAGCTATGGCTACACCTTC
CASSPVGGQSQLSYGYTF
>TRBD1|TRBJ1-6|NA|TRBV30
TGTGCCTGGAGAGCGGACAGGGAGGTTAGCTTTGGAAATTCACCCCTCCACTTT
CAWRADREVSFGNSPLHF
>NA|TRBJ2-7|NA|TRBV6-5
TGTGCCAGCAGTTACTCAGGTGGGACACTACCCTACGAGCAGTACTTC
CASSYSGGTLPYEQYF
>TRBD1|TRBJ2-3|NA|TRBV9
TGTGCCAGCAGCTTGGACAGGGGGTACACAGATACGCAGTATTTT
CASSLDRGYTDTQYF